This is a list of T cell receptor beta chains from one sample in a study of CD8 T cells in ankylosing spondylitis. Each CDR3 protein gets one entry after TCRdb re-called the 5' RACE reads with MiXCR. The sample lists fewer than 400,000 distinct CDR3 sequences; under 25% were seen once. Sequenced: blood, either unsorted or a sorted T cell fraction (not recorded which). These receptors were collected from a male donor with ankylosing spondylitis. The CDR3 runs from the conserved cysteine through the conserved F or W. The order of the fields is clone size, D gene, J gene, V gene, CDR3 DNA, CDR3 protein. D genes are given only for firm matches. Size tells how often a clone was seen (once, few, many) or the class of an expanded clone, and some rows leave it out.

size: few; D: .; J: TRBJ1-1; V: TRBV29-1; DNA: TGCAGCGGTCGAGTGGGGGTTAGCGGCACTGAAGCTTTCTTT; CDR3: CSGRVGVSGTEAFF
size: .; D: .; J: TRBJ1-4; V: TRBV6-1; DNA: TGTGCCAGCAAAACCGGGGCAGGGGCTGCTGAAAAACTGTTTTTT; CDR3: CASKTGAGAAEKLFF
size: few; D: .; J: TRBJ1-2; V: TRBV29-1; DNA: TGCAGCGTTACAGGGTCGGGCGGCTACACCTTC; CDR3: CSVTGSGGYTF
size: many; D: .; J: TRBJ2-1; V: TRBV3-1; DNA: TGTGCCAGCAGCCCAAGGGGGACCCGCTCCTACAATGAGCAGTTCTTC; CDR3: CASSPRGTRSYNEQFF
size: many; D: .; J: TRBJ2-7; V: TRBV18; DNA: TGTGCCAGCTCACCACCGGTTGAAGGGAGGACGTACGAGCAGTACTTC; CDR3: CASSPPVEGRTYEQYF
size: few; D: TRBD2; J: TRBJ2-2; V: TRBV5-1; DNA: TGCGCCAGCAGCGCGTTAGCGGGAGGTAACACCGGGGAGCTGTTTTTT; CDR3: CASSALAGGNTGELFF
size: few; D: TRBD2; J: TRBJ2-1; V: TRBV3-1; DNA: TGTGCCAGCAGCCAAAAGCGGGAGGGCTCCTACAATGAGCAGTTCTTC; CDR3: CASSQKREGSYNEQFF
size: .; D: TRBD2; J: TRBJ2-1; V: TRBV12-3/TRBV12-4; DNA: TGTGCCAGCAGTCCCGTCCCGGGACTAGAACGCCACAATGAGCAGTTCTTC; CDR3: CASSPVPGLERHNEQFF
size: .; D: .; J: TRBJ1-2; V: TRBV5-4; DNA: TGTGCCAGCAGCGAAACCTTGGGGCCTTATGGCTACACCTTC; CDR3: CASSETLGPYGYTF
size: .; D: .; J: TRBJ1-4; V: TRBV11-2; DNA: TGTGCCAGCAGCCTAGGACAGAGGCGGGAAAAACTGTTTTTT; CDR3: CASSLGQRREKLFF
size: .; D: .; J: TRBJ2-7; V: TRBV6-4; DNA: TGTGCCAGCAGTTATCACCAGCGGAGGGCTACCTACGAGCAGTACTTC; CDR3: CASSYHQRRATYEQYF